A single T cell receptor (beta chain) is shown here with its context. Its antigen remains unknown. MiXCR, applied by TCRdb to the RT-PCR reads, yields one record per CDR3 protein. Of about 520,000 distinct CDR3 sequences in the sample, roughly 25% are singletons; the top ten hold 1.5% to 2%. CDR1 DFQATT and CDR2 SNEGSKA come from the germline V gene (reference sequence). The CDR3 contains 12 residues. The sample comes from a study of response to subunit inactivated influenza vaccine. Study-level results: New T cells are recruited in small numbers by each seasonal influenza vaccination, according to the authors' suggestion.

The chain combines TRBV20-1 with TRBJ2-7; 7 nucleotides align to TRBD1. Here the sequenced sample was CD4+ T cells sorted from PBMCs, taken more than 4 days after vaccination. This clonotype originated in a man aged 50 to 59 who received an inactivated influenza vaccine. Here the CDR3 reads CRAGTDSYEQYF. CDR3 nucleotides: TGCAGGGCCGGGACAGATTCCTACGAGCAGTACTTC.